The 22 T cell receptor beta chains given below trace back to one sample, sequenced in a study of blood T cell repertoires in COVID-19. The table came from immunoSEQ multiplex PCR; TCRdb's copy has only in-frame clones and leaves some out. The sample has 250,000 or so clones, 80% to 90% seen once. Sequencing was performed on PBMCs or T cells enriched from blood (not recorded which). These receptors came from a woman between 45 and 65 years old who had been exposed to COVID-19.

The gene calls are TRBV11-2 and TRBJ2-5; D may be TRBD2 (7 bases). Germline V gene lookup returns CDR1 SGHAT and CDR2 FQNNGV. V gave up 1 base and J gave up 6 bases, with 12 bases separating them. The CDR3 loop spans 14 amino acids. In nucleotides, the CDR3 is TGTGCCAGCAGCTTAGCCGGGGGGCTAAAGACCCAGTACTTC. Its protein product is CASSLAGGLKTQYF. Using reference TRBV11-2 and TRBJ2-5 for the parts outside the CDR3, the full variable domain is EAGVAQSPRYKIIEKRQSVAFWCNPISGHATLYWYQQILGQGPKLLIQFQNNGVVDDSQLPKDRFSAERLKGVDSTLKIQPAKLEDSAVYLCASSLAGGLKTQYFGPGTRLLVL.

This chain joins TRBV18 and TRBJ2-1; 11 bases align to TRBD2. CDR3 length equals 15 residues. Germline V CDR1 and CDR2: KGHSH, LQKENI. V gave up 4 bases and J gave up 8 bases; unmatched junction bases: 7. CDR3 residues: CASSRASGGFYEQFF. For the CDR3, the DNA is TGTGCCAGCTCACGGGCTAGCGGGGGGTTTTATGAGCAGTTCTTC.

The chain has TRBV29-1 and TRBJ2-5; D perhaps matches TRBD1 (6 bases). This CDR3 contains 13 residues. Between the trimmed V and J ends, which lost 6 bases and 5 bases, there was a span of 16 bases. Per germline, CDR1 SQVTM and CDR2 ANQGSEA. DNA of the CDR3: TGCAGCGTGAGGACAGTCTTAAGGGAGACCCAGTACTTC. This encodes CSVRTVLRETQYF.

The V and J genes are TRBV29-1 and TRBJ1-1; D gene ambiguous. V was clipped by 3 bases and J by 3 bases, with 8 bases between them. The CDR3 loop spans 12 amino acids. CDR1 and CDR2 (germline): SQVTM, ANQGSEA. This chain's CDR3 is CSVDITDTEAFF. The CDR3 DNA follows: TGCAGCGTTGACATAACGGACACTGAAGCTTTCTTT.

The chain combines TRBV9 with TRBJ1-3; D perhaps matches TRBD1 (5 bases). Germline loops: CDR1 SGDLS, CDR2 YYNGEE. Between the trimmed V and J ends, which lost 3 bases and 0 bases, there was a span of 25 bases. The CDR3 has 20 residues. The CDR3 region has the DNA TGTGCCAGCAGCGCCGGTTCGGGGGGAAATTGGGGTAACTCTGGAAACACCATATATTTT. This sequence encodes CASSAGSGGNWGNSGNTIYF.

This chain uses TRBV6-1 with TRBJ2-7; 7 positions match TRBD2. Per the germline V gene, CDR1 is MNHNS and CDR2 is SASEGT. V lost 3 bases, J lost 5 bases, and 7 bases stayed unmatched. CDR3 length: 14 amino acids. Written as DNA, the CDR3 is TGTGCCAGCAGTGAGGGAGGGGCGGCTCACGAGCAGTACTTC. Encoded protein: CASSEGGAAHEQYF.

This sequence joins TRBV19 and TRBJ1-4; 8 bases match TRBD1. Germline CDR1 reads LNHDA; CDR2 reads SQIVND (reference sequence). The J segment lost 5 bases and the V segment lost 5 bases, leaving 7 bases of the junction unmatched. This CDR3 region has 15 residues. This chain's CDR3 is CASSLRQGKNEKLFF. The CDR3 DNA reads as TGTGCCAGTAGTCTCCGACAGGGGAAAAATGAAAAACTGTTTTTT.

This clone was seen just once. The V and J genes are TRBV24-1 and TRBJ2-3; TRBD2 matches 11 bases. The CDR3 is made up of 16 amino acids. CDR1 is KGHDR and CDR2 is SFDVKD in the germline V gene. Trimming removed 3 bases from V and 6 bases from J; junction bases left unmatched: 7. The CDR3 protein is CATSDPNSGGADTQYF. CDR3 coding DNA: TGTGCCACCAGTGATCCCAATAGCGGGGGGGCGGATACGCAGTATTTT.

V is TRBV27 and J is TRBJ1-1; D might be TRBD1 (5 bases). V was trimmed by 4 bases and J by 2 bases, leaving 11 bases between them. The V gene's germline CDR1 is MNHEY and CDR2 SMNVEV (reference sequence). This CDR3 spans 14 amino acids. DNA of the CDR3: TGTGCCAGCAGTTGGGGCGCAGGTAACACTGAAGCTTTCTTT. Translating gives CASSWGAGNTEAFF.

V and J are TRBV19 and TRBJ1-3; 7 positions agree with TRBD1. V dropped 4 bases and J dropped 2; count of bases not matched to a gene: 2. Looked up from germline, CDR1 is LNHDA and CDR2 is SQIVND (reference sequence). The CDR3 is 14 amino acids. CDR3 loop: CASSRGTAGNTIYF. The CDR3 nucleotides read TGTGCCAGTAGTAGGGGGACAGCTGGAAACACCATATATTTT.

DNA for the CDR3: TGCGCCAGCAGCTTCGATCCCGGACAACCCCAAAAACGGGGCTACACCTTC. As protein: CASSFDPGQPQKRGYTF. This chain links TRBV5-1 with TRBJ1-2; perhaps TRBD1 as D (5 bases). The V gene lost 2 bases and the J gene lost 8 bases, with 25 bases spanning the gap. The CDR3 is made up of 17 amino acids. The germline CDR1 and CDR2 sequences are SGHRS and YFSETQ.

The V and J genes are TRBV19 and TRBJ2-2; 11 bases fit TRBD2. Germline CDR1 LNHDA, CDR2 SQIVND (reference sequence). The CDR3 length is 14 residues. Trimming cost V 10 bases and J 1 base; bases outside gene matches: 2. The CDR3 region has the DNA TGTGCCACCGGACTAGCGGGGAACACCGGGGAGCTGTTTTTT. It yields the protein CATGLAGNTGELFF.

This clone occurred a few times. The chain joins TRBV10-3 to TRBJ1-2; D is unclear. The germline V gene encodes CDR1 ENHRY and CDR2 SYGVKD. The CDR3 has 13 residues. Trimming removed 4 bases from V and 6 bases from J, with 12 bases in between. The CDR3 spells CAISGTGSNGYTF. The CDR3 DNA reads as TGTGCCATCAGTGGAACGGGGTCGAATGGCTACACCTTC.

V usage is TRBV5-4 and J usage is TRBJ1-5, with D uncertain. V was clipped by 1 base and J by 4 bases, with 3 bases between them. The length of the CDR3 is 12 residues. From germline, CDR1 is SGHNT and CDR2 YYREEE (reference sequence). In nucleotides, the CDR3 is TGTGCCAGCAGCTTGTTAAATCAGCCCCAGCATTTT. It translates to CASSLLNQPQHF.

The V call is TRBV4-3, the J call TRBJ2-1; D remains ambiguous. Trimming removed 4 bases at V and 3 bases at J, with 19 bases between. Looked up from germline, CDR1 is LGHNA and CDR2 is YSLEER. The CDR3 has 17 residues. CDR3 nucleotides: TGCGCCAGCAGCCTATCCTTCGACCTAGTGGGCTACAATGAGCAGTTCTTC. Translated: CASSLSFDLVGYNEQFF.

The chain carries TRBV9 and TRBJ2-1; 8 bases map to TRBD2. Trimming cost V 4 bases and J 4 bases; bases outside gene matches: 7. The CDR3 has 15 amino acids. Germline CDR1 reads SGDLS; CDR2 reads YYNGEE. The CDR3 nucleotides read TGTGCCAGCAGCCCCCGGGTAGCGGGGTACAATGAGCAGTTCTTC. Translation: CASSPRVAGYNEQFF.

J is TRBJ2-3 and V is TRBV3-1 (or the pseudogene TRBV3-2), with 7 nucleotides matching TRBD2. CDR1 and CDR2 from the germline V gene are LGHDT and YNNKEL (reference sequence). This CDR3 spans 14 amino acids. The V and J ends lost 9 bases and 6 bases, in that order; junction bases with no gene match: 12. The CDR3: CARPGLLQADTQYF. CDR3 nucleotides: TGTGCCAGACCGGGACTACTACAGGCGGATACGCAGTATTTT.

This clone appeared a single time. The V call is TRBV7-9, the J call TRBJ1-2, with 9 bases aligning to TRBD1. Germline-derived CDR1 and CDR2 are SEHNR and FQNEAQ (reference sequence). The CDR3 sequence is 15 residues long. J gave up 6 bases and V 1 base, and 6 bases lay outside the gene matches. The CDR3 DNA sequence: TGTGCCAGCAGCTTAGAGGTACAGGGGGCCCATGGCTACACCTTC. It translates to CASSLEVQGAHGYTF.

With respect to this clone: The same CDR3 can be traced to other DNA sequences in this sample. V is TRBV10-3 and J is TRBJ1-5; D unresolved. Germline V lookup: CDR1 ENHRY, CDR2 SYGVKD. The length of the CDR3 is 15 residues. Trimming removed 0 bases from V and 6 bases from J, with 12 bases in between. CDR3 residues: CAISESTGPGQPQHF. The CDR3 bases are TGTGCCATCAGTGAGTCCACCGGTCCCGGTCAGCCCCAGCATTTT.

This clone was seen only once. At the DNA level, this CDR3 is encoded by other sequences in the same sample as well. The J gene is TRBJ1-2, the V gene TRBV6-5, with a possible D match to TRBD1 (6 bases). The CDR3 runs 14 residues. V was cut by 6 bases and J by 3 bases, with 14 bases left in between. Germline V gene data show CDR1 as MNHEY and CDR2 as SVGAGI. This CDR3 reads CASRPGGADYGYTF. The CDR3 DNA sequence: TGTGCCAGCAGACCTGGGGGGGCAGACTATGGCTACACCTTC.

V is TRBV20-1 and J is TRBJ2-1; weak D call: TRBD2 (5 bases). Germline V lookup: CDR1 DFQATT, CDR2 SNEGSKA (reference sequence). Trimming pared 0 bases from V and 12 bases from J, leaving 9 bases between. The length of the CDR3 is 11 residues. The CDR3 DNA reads TGCAGTGCTAGAGATCAACGGGGGCAGTTCTTC. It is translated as CSARDQRGQFF.

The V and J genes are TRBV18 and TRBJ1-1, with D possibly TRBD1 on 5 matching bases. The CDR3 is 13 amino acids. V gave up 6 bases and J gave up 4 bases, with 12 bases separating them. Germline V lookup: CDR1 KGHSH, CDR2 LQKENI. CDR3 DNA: TGTGCCAGCTCCAGGGCTTTGGGCACTGAAGCTTTCTTT. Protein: CASSRALGTEAFF.